The clone carrying this T cell receptor (beta chain) was seen many times. The authors prepared the TCRbeta library with unique molecular identifiers. A single record per CDR3 protein comes from TCRdb applying MiXCR to the PCR reads. The table has more than 200,000 distinct CDR3 sequences, approximately 9.8% seen once. The entry originates in a study of T-cell reconstitution after alpha-beta-depleted transplantation in children. The junction had 4 bases not matched to a gene; V was cut back by 6 bases and J by 4 bases. The CDR3 totals 12 residues. Germline V lookup: CDR1 DFQATT, CDR2 SNEGSKA (reference sequence).

Sequences were derived from PBMCs from the stem cell graft donor, sampled from the stem cell graft. This TCR came from a human donor who donated a stem cell graft to a child with SCID. The chain employs TRBV20-1 and TRBJ1-2; 8 bases fit TRBD1. Written as DNA, the CDR3 is TGCAGTGCGATAACAGGGGGCTATGGCTACACCTTC. Protein sequence: CSAITGGYGYTF.